These T cell receptor beta chains were read from a single sample in a study of beta chain features in type 1 diabetes. TCRdb's copy holds only in-frame clones and misses some; the assay was immunoSEQ multiplex PCR. Of 360,000 or so clones detected, 15% to 20% appear once; the ten largest clones hold roughly 0.045%. The sample taken for sequencing was naive CD4+ T cells from blood. These receptors all come from a woman aged 18-29 years in good health. The conserved cysteine and the conserved F or W are not part of the CDR3 here.

AWGPRLASTGELF,TRBV30
ASSQRLQGRGDGYT,TRBV4-3
ASSGRGGLAGVEQY,TRBV5-1
ASSRASGSTDTQY,TRBV18
ATSLLAGGNEQY,TRBV15
AISDRVGNEQY,TRBV10-3
ASSMSGGRQPQH,TRBV19
AWSGQVKRAF,TRBV30
ASSPSSTYEQY,TRBV18
ASSAGTSGGVRETQY,TRBV7-2
ATGQQLYEQY,TRBV10-3